This T cell receptor (beta chain) was identified in a study of cytomegalovirus exposure and HLA in healthy donors (dated by TCRdb to 2016 to 2017). Describing the broader study: In an earlier analysis of fewer than 750 of the donors, 250 to 350 Gb of sequence data and some 120 million unique TCR beta sequences from 150 million to 200 million T cells were reported. Around 300 gigabases of sequencing data and 80 million or so unique TCR sequences were included in an early release covering several hundred HLA-typed donors. Of the roughly 410 genotyped donors, 70% to 90% were placed in the genetic ancestry cluster associated with self-reported Caucasian donors. The study aimed to test whether cataloging public T cell receptors could reveal signatures of past pathogen exposure. Using immunosequencing, the study profiled T cell repertoires from around 670 subjects and related those repertoires to cytomegalovirus serostatus. Besides the first cohort of under 700 subjects, a separate validation cohort made up of 120 or so different subjects was used. To predict cytomegalovirus infection status, the study combined high-throughput TCR immunosequencing, statistical association of individual TCRs with disease status, and machine learning. A later analysis re-analyzed previously published TCR beta repertoires from 500 to 700 donors and added high-resolution HLA genotyping to study TCR occurrence patterns. Rather than drawing on any new phenotypic data, the later analysis identified candidate immune exposures from TCR beta sequences and the way those sequences occurred across donors. An earlier analysis of fewer than 750 of the donors used high-throughput TCR beta sequencing to judge whether each TCR beta V gene segment behaved as functional or pseudogenic. Alongside the repertoire data, information on donor age, sex, ethnicity and CMV serostatus was compiled. Genome-wide SNP genotypes for about 65% of the 666 donors were used in a later genetic analysis, which treated that subset as a discovery cohort. All discovery cohort repertoires had been generated using a single sequencing platform. Class I and class II HLA loci were covered by the typing at four-digit resolution. The number of donors typed differed by locus, with about 629-630 for A, B, C, DRB1 and DQB1, 522 for DQA1, nearly 610 for DPA1, and some 440 for DPB1. Because of strong linkage in the cohort, a handful of DR-DQ haplotypes were treated as single units for association and clustering. Among almost 400 genotyped donors of the cohort, an average of 235,054 unique TCR beta nucleotide sequences were sequenced per donor, roughly 20% of them non-productive. Paper-wide results and their limitations: A few of the identified cytomegalovirus-associated TCR beta chains were confirmed in vitro to be specific for cytomegalovirus antigens. A later analysis found that most CMV-associated TCR beta chains appeared HLA-restricted, with HLA associations seemingly driven largely by CMV exposure. In a later genetic analysis, fewer N-insertions in productive TCRs were reported among donors in an Asian-associated ancestry cluster than the roughly 700-donor mean. Linkage disequilibrium might explain the correlated functional status among segregating V segments, but an unknown experimental factor could not be excluded. A later analysis reported that several top co-occurrence clusters appeared linked to parvovirus B19, influenza, CMV and Epstein-Barr virus. Only TCR beta chains were sequenced in this cohort, and the absence of alpha or paired-chain data limited detectable features. According to a later analysis, TCR association rates differed among HLA loci, with DRB1 alleles showing the most associated TCRs and HLA-C alleles showing the fewest. In a later genetic analysis, a missense DCLRE1C variant was associated with V-gene and J-gene trimming of TCR beta chains, and the association was replicated in an independent cohort. In a later analysis, some 17,000 TCR beta sequences were associated with specific HLA alleles at a false discovery rate of 0.05. Presence/absence analyses assumed roughly uniform sequencing depth across donors, an assumption that may not hold. Strong co-occurrence of HLA alleles, especially DR and DQ, made assigning TCR associations to individual alleles difficult. Because HLA typing was missing for some donors at each locus, association tests included only the typed subset. In a later analysis, HLA-associated TCR beta chains were found to be more clonally expanded and to have lower generation probabilities than equally common non-associated chains. In an earlier analysis of around 600 of the donors, most TCR beta V segments appeared in productive rearrangements about 87% or about 30% of the time, broadly matching IMGT annotations. The study gave a list of under 200 TCR beta chains associated with cytomegalovirus. Because counts were too low, 15 to 20 rarely observed V segments, including chromosome 9 orphons, were excluded from the earlier analysis of roughly 580 of the donors. The authors suggested that the approach could potentially be extended to other disease states and immunological phenotypes. CMV serostatus was the only immune exposure information available for the cohort. Most TCR sequences were seen in very few donors, while some public TCRs were found in many individuals. In both the original and validation cohorts, the classifier was reported to diagnose cytomegalovirus status with high specificity and sensitivity. A cluster of highly shared sequence variants was judged likely to represent a technical artifact of the sequencing pipeline. A further reported finding was that TCR beta sequences accurately predicted the HLA-A and HLA-B alleles for most subjects in the first cohort.

Receptors were amplified or captured by the immunoSEQ multiplex PCR assay. For the multiplex PCR, a mixture combining 60 forward primers for TCR Vbeta segments and 13 reverse primers for TCR Jbeta segments was used. The CDR3 region of rearranged TCR beta genes was amplified from genomic DNA with a multiplex PCR assay. Amplified TCR beta libraries were sequenced as 87-base-pair reads on the Illumina HiSeq System. The authors' pipeline ran thus. A later analysis counted about 80 million unique TCR beta chains across the 650 to 800 repertoires, and roughly 10 million of these chains were shared by at least two donors. Raw reads were error-corrected and collapsed into unique sequences with a nearest-neighbor algorithm that merged closely related sequences to remove PCR and sequencing errors. V, D and J gene segments were assigned by aligning CDR3 sequences to IMGT reference sequences. For a sequence to be retained, a match of at least six nucleotides to both a V gene segment and a J gene segment was required. Rearrangements were classified as productive when the CDR3 lacked stop codons and remained in frame with V and J, and all other rearrangements were classified as non-productive. CDR3 was defined by IMGT convention, running from the second conserved V-encoded cysteine to the conserved J-encoded phenylalanine. Sequences without an unambiguous match to a single V gene segment were excluded from the earlier analysis of almost 600 of the donors. In an earlier analysis of approximately 550 of the donors, V segments were called functional above 56.7% productive rearrangements and were called segregating when the between-donor standard deviation exceeded 5%. A statistical classification framework was built to diagnose cytomegalovirus status from the catalog of TCR beta chain sequences. In a later analysis, V and J genes were assigned by comparing TCR nucleotide sequences against IMGT/GENE-DB human TR gene sequences. A later analysis assigned CDR3 sequences and most-parsimonious VDJ recombination scenarios with the TCRdist pipeline. A later analysis defined each TCR beta chain by its CDR3 amino acid sequence plus V-gene family, and excluded reads lacking a unique V-gene family. To address suspected cross-contamination and a sequencing artifact, a later analysis removed 592 highly shared, low-generation-probability nucleotide sequences. For each public chain, a later analysis derived a clonal expansion index from normalized ranks of inferred template counts within each repertoire. In a later analysis, generation probabilities were computed using a VDJ recombination model fitted to out-of-frame rearrangements, and the results were checked against IGoR. In a later analysis, hypergeometric tests were used to score TCR-TCR, TCR-HLA and TCR-CMV co-occurrence, with a repertoire-size bias correction applied to TCR pairs. False discovery rates were estimated in a later analysis by permuting HLA or CMV assignments 20 times. In a later analysis, co-occurring TCRs were grouped using DBSCAN, and TCRdist sequence similarity was added for clustering within HLA-allele-positive subsets. Co-occurrence clustering excluded repertoires with fewer than 30,000 or more than 120,000 public chains, plus five with anomalous nucleotide sharing. TCRdb holds this immuneACCESS table with in-frame rearrangements only. Some clones are missing; in checked studies, unresolved V genes explain under half, and the rest has no known cause. D and trimming were read from the DNA, whereas the V and J calls and clone size are those reported in that table. This sample's records show tens of thousands of clones. Clones ranked in the top ten supply 1.5% to 2% of the sample.

In total, approximately 610 healthy bone marrow donors made up the cohort. All cohort members were sampled while nominally healthy, although unrecorded immune exposures were likely present. The donor tested CMV seropositive and was one of the 289 seropositive cohort members. A peripheral blood sample was provided by each donor, and peripheral blood mononuclear cells were used for TCR beta sequencing. Genomic DNA was extracted from the blood cell samples with the Qiagen DNeasy Blood Extraction Kit. Concerning this clone itself: Its binding antigen is unknown.

What was sequenced was PBMCs. This clonotype was sampled from a woman between 35 and 50 years old in good health and CMV-seropositive.

The CDR3 protein sequence reads: CASSLGRVSYEQYF. At the DNA level, the sequence is TGTGCCAGCAGCTTAGGCAGGGTGTCCTACGAGCAGTACTTC. The chain links TRBV11-2 with TRBJ2-7; possibly the D gene is TRBD1, per 5 matching bases. Between the V and J ends, shortened by 1 base and 1 base respectively, the junction contains 8 bases. The CDR3 goes from the cysteine to the phenylalanine over 14 residues. Of all the DNA, just the CDR3 is kept, 42 bases in frame from base 1. The germline V gene specifies SGHAT as CDR1 and FQNNGV as CDR2.